This TCR beta chain derives from a study of CD8+ T cells in alopecia areata (dated by TCRdb to about 2018). The study in broad terms: Treated patients were enrolled in an open-label pilot trial of oral tofacitinib at 5 to 10 mg twice daily for moderate-to-severe alopecia areata. immunoSEQ multiplex PCR using 35 Vbeta forward primers and 13 Jbeta reverse primers was used to amplify TCRbeta CDR3 regions. Tofacitinib-treated patients had biopsies at baseline and at 4 and 24 weeks of treatment, with a later scalp biopsy in several patients. Patients stayed on tofacitinib for 6 to 18 months and then had 6 months of follow-up off drug so that delayed response and recurrence could be assessed. In humans, TCRbeta sequencing was performed on scalp tissue and on sorted CD4+ and CD8+ peripheral blood T cells from healthy controls and from patients with patchy or totalis/universalis alopecia areata. The study used high-throughput TCRbeta sequencing to examine T cell clonal expansion in alopecia areata, in both the C3H/HeJ mouse model and human patients. In treated patients, disease severity was measured using the SALT score, which gives the percentage of scalp surface area affected. Scalp clonality was compared among normal scalp (n=4), patchy alopecia areata scalp (n=8), and alopecia totalis/universalis scalp (n=8). RNA was extracted with the PAXgene miRNA kit for fixed scalp, the miRNeasy kit for PBMCs, and the RNeasy kit for mouse skin. On the study overall, not on this receptor specifically: Because the treated cohort was small and had only one nonresponder, larger studies are needed to examine links between baseline CD8+ expansion and response. Shared TCR sequences between patients were less evident than in mice, which may be partly attributable to HLA diversity in the patient population. During tofacitinib treatment, many expanded lesional clones remained in scalp and blood, and this persistence may partly explain relapse after treatment is stopped. Scalp clonality and the number of expanded CD8+ clones among the top 100 scalp clones were significantly decreased by tofacitinib. Lesional scalp, especially in alopecia totalis/universalis, showed higher clonality and more expanded CD8+ clones than normal scalp, suggesting antigenic drive. Scalp TCR repertoire analysis is complicated because resident alphabeta T cells in normal human skin are also sequenced, whereas mouse skin is dominated by gammadelta T cells.

A word on this clone: Which antigen it targets is not known. Per-base quality was not reported, and no clone a single base away is much larger than it.

At the junction V is shortened by 5 bases and J by 3 bases; bases outside the gene matches: 3. Taken from the germline V gene, the CDR1 and CDR2 loops are MDHEN and SYDVKM. The CDR3, cysteine through phenylalanine, is 14 amino acids long. The sequence is cut down to CDR3 DNA, 42 bases in frame from base 1. According to the study, the label for this sample's time point signals: around 29 days on oral tofacitinib. What this sample's treatment or condition label stands for: oral pan-JAK inhibitor, 5-10 mg twice daily. Lesional scalp punch biopsies and peripheral blood were obtained from alopecia areata patients. PBMCs were separated by density centrifugation and stained for CD3, CD4 and CD8, after which CD4+ and CD8+ T cells were sorted on a FACSAria. The protocol used for the library was the immunoSEQ multiplex PCR assay. RNA was extracted from all samples and reverse transcribed into cDNA as template for TCR sequencing. First-strand cDNA was synthesized with SuperScript III using a 2:1 mix of oligo-dT and random hexamers. A synthetic immune receptor repertoire was used to assess amplification bias, and residual bias was removed computationally. In the original analysis: After raw reads were preprocessed to remove errors, the CDR3 was defined following IMGT conventions as running from the conserved cysteine to phenylalanine. Clonality was calculated as 1 minus Shannon entropy normalized by log2 of the number of productive unique TCRs. Scalp TCRbeta sequences were cross-referenced with sorted blood CD4 and CD8 repertoires so that the CD4 or CD8 identity of scalp clones could be inferred. TCRdb took this table from immuneACCESS and kept in-frame rearrangements with V and J called. Such tables lack part of the clones; where checked against another copy, unresolved V genes explain under half of the gap, and the rest is unexplained. That table gives V, J and clone size, and the DNA gave D and trimming. The sample records 200,000 to 250,000 clones, around three fifths of which are singletons. Approximately 1.4% of the sample is in the top ten clones.

The clonotype originates from a human donor with alopecia areata. The material was CD4+ T cells sorted from blood, obtained at week 4, from a patient treated with tofacitinib. This chain is built from TRBV28 and TRBJ2-7; TRBD2 agrees with 11 junctional bases. The DNA sequence is TGTGCCAGCAGTATACTAGCGGGGGTCTACGAGCAGTACTTC. Translated, this is CASSILAGVYEQYF.